Listed here are 6 T cell receptor beta chains from one sample, sequenced in a study of T cells in localized non-small cell lung cancer. The method was immunoSEQ multiplex PCR; TCRdb's version includes in-frame clones alone and lacks a portion of them. The sample holds around 140,000 clones, more than 80% seen once. The sample was peripheral blood, taken before any cancer treatment. All receptors come from a female donor of 60 years or more with stage I lung adenocarcinoma.

The chain recombines TRBV5-1 with TRBJ2-5; 8 positions agree with TRBD2. Germline CDR1 SGHRS, CDR2 YFSETQ. The CDR3 loop spans 17 amino acids. The V segment lost 2 bases and the J segment 0 bases; nucleotides outside the gene matches: 9. The CDR3 bases are TGCGCCAGCAGCTTTTCGGGAGGGCCCGGGTACCAAGAGACCCAGTACTTC. This codes for CASSFSGGPGYQETQYF.

The chain carries TRBV29-1 and TRBJ2-3; D not resolved. Germline V gives CDR1 SQVTM, CDR2 ANQGSEA. V gave up 4 bases and J gave up 3 bases, with 14 bases separating them. This CDR3 has 14 residues. In nucleotides, the CDR3 is TGCAGCGTTGGTCCGTCGGCAGTAACAGATACGCAGTATTTT. Its translation is CSVGPSAVTDTQYF.

This clone has a single count. The chain uses TRBV9 and TRBJ1-1, with D possibly being TRBD1 (5 bases). V lost 3 bases to trimming and J lost 3 bases, with 18 bases between them. Germline lookup yields CDR1 SGDLS and CDR2 YYNGEE. There are 16 residues in the CDR3. The DNA of the CDR3 is TGTGCCAGCAGCGCCGGGACCGCGGTACGGGACACTGAAGCTTTCTTT. It translates to CASSAGTAVRDTEAFF.

This sequence joins TRBV2 and TRBJ2-2; TRBD1 matches 8 bases. This CDR3 has 15 amino acids. The germline CDR1 and CDR2 sequences are SNHLY and FYNNEI. V dropped 7 bases and J dropped 1; count of bases not matched to a gene: 5. The CDR3 DNA reads as TGTGCCAGCATGGGAGACAGGGGGAACACCGGGGAGCTGTTTTTT. Protein: CASMGDRGNTGELFF.

The chain links TRBV7-2 to TRBJ2-7, with a weak D call TRBD2 (5 bases). This CDR3 comprises 12 residues. Germline CDR1 is SGHTA and CDR2 is FQGNSA. Between the trimmed V and J ends, which lost 8 bases and 2 bases, there was a span of 10 bases. The CDR3 loop is CASRSGPYEQYF. DNA for the CDR3: TGTGCCAGCCGAAGCGGACCCTACGAGCAGTACTTC.

This clone came up once. V is TRBV19 and J is TRBJ2-7; TRBD2 matches 7 bases. CDR1 is LNHDA and CDR2 is SQIVND in the germline V gene (reference sequence). Losses at the gene ends were 5 bases for V and 2 bases for J; bases not matched to a gene: 0. This CDR3 comprises 12 residues. The CDR3 sequence is CASSGRAYEQYF. In DNA, the CDR3 is TGTGCCAGTAGTGGGAGGGCCTACGAGCAGTACTTC.